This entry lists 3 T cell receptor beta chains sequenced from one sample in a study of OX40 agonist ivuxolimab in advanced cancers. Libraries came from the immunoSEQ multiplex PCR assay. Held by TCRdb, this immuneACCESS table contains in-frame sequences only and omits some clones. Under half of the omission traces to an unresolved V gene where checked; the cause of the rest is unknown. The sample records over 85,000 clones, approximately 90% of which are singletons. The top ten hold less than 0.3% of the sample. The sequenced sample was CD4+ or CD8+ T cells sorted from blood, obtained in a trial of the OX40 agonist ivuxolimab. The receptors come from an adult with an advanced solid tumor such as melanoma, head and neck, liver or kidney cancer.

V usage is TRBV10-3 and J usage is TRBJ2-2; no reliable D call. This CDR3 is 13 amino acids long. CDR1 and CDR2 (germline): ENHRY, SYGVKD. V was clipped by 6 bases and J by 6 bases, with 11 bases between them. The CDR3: CAISNKVSGELFF. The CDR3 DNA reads TGTGCCATCAGCAATAAGGTATCCGGGGAGCTGTTTTTT.

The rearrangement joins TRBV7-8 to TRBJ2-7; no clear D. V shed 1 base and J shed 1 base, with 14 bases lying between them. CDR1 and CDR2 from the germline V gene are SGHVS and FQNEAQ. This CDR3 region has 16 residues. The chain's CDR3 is CASSLVSQILSYEQYF. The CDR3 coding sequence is TGTGCCAGCAGCTTAGTATCGCAGATTCTATCCTACGAGCAGTACTTC.

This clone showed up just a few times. The CDR3 nucleotides read TGTGCCACCAGCAGAGGACGCAGGGACGAGCAGTTCTTC. Translated: CATSRGRRDEQFF. The chain uses TRBV15 and TRBJ2-1; D might be TRBD1 or TRBD2, each matching 5 bases. V gave up 1 base and J gave up 10 bases, with 11 bases separating them. The CDR3 loop spans 13 amino acids. The germline CDR1 and CDR2 sequences are LNHNV and YYDKDF (reference sequence).